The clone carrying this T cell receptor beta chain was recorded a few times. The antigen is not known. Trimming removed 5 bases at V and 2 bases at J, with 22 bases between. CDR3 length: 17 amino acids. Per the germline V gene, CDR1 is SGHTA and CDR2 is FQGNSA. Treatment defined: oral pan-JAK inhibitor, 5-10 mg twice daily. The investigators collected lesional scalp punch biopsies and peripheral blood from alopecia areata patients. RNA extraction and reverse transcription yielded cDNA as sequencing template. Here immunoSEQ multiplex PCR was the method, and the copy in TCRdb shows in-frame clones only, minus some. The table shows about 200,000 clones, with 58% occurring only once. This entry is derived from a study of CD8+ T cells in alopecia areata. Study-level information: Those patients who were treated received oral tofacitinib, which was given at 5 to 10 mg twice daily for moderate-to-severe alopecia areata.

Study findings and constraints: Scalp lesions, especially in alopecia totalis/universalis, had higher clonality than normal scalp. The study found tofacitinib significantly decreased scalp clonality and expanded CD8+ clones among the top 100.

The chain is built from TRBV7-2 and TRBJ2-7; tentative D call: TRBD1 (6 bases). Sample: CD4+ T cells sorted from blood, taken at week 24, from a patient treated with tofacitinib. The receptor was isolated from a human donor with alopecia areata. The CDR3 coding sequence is TGTGCCAGCAGCCAATATGCAGGGGCCGCCCAGACCTACGAGCAGTACTTC. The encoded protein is CASSQYAGAAQTYEQYF.